One and the same sample provided the 5 T cell receptor beta chains below, sequenced in a study of T cells in Graves' hyperthyroidism and ophthalmopathy. Amplification targeted TCR beta CDR3 regions from RNA transcripts. Primed by the HTBI set, a first-round RT-PCR was run on the TCR CDR3. TCRdb processed the multiplex PCR reads anew with MiXCR; each CDR3 protein has one entry. This table has fewer than 400,000 distinct CDR3 sequences, 20% to 25% appearing once. The sample consisted of blood. These receptors all stem from a man aged 45-60 years with Graves' hyperthyroidism.

This clonotype was seen a few times. V gene TRBV20-1 combines with J gene TRBJ2-7; D call uncertain. Germline V CDR1 and CDR2: DFQATT, SNEGSKA (reference sequence). The CDR3 is made up of 14 amino acids. Trimming shortened V by 3 bases and J by 0 bases, and 12 bases separated the two germline ends. CDR3 in amino acids: CSASRAASSYEQYF. The CDR3 nucleotides are TGCAGTGCTAGTAGGGCAGCGAGCTCCTACGAGCAGTACTTC.

The V gene is TRBV20-1, the J gene TRBJ2-6; D is unclear. The CDR3 spans 16 residues. V shed 0 bases and J shed 0 bases, with 9 bases lying between them. Germline V lookup: CDR1 DFQATT, CDR2 SNEGSKA (reference sequence). The CDR3 region is CSARDLWNSGANVLTF. The CDR3 DNA reads as TGCAGTGCTAGAGATCTGTGGAACTCTGGGGCCAACGTCCTGACTTTC.

This clonotype was seen more than once but under ten times. The CDR3 region is CASSLTQGRGTQYF. For the CDR3, the DNA is TGTGCCAGCAGCTTGACACAGGGTCGAGGGACCCAGTACTTC. The rearrangement joins TRBV5-6 to TRBJ2-5, with D possibly TRBD1 on 6 matching bases. The CDR3 extends over 14 amino acids. The V gene lost 1 base and the J gene lost 7 bases, with 14 bases spanning the gap. CDR1 SGHDT and CDR2 YYEEEE come from the germline V gene.

The CDR3 DNA follows: TGTGCCAGCAGTTTAATACCGAACACTGAAGCTTTCTTT. Amino acid sequence: CASSLIPNTEAFF. The chain couples TRBV12-3 or TRBV12-4 to TRBJ1-1; no firm D call. V dropped 2 bases and J dropped 1 base, with 5 bases sitting between them. The CDR3 sequence is 13 residues long.

This clonotype turned up a few times. This chain joins TRBV2 and TRBJ1-2; D is unclear. The V end lost 2 bases, the J end lost 3 bases, and 10 bases lay between the germline ends. Germline lookup yields CDR1 SNHLY and CDR2 FYNNEI. This CDR3 spans 14 amino acids. The DNA for the CDR3 is TGTGCCAGCAGTGAAAGTAGGGCCTACTATGGCTACACCTTC. Its translation is CASSESRAYYGYTF.